The 23 T cell receptor beta chains below all came from one sample that was sequenced in a study of blood T cell repertoires in COVID-19. Produced via immunoSEQ multiplex PCR; TCRdb's table is partial and in-frame only. The data show just under 350,000 clones, about 89% seen once. The sequencing sample was made of peripheral blood. The receptor set was obtained from a woman aged 50 to 60 with COVID-19, enrolled during active disease.

The chain joins TRBV11-1 to TRBJ2-3; D may be TRBD2 (5 bases). This CDR3 is built from 15 residues. The ends were cut back, 1 base at V and 4 bases at J, with 12 bases in the middle. In germline, CDR1 is SGHAT, CDR2 FQDESV (reference sequence). The CDR3 protein is CASSLGGLGADTQYF. CDR3 DNA sequence: TGTGCCAGCAGCTTAGGCGGTCTCGGGGCAGATACGCAGTATTTT.

The chain couples TRBV25-1 to TRBJ1-5; the D is unclear. Germline V gene data show CDR1 as MGHDK and CDR2 as SYGVNS. Trimming stripped 10 bases from V and 0 bases from J, with 16 bases between. There are 15 residues in the CDR3. CDR3 nucleotides: TGTGCCACCTCGGGGTCATTCTATAGCAATCAGCCCCAGCATTTT. Translated: CATSGSFYSNQPQHF.

This sequence joins TRBV10-3 and TRBJ2-7, with TRBD2 matching 7 bases. The CDR3 is 14 residues long. J was trimmed by 5 bases and V by 3 bases; bases with no gene match: 7. The germline gives CDR1 ENHRY, CDR2 SYGVKD. The CDR3 DNA is TGTGCCATCAGTGAATCTGGGAGGGAACACGAGCAGTACTTC. Protein sequence: CAISESGREHEQYF.

The rearrangement joins TRBV30 to TRBJ1-1; D is possibly TRBD1 (6 bases). CDR3 length: 12 amino acids. V shed 5 bases and J shed 4 bases, with 11 bases lying between them. Germline CDR1 is GTSNPN and CDR2 is SVGIG (reference sequence). CDR3 nucleotide sequence: TGTGCCTGGGAGGGGGGGGCCACTGAAGCTTTCTTT. Its translation is CAWEGGATEAFF.

The chain is built from TRBV28 and TRBJ2-1; TRBD2 agrees at 9 bases. V lost 6 bases, J lost 5 bases, and 8 bases stayed unmatched. The length of the CDR3 is 15 residues. The germline CDR1 and CDR2 sequences are MDHEN and SYDVKM. CDR3 region: CASSPSGMAHNEQFF. The CDR3 DNA sequence: TGTGCCAGCAGCCCTAGCGGGATGGCCCACAATGAGCAGTTCTTC. The full variable domain, in which reference TRBV28 and TRBJ2-1 provide the parts outside the CDR3, is DVKVTQSSRYLVKRTGEKVFLECVQDMDHENMFWYRQDPGLGLRLIYFSYDVKMKEKGDIPEGYSVSREKKERFSLILESASTNQTSMYLCASSPSGMAHNEQFFGPGTRLTVL.

This clone has more than one count but fewer than ten. This chain uses TRBV5-1 with TRBJ2-5; 7 nucleotides align to TRBD2. CDR3 size: 15 residues. Trimming removed 0 bases from V and 3 bases from J; junction bases left unmatched: 5. CDR1 and CDR2 (germline): SGHRS, YFSETQ. The CDR3 spells CASSLVGTKEETQYF. The CDR3, as DNA: TGCGCCAGCAGCTTGGTCGGGACTAAAGAAGAGACCCAGTACTTC.

This clone was counted once. The rearrangement uses TRBV2 and TRBJ1-2; the match to TRBD1 covers 11 bases. Germline V gives CDR1 SNHLY, CDR2 FYNNEI. The CDR3 loop spans 13 amino acids. The J segment lost 5 bases and the V segment lost 8 bases, leaving 4 bases of the junction unmatched. The CDR3 is CASDGQGAYGYTF. The CDR3 nucleotides are TGTGCCAGCGATGGACAGGGGGCATATGGCTACACCTTC.

The chain couples TRBV11-2 to TRBJ2-5, with TRBD1 matching over 12 bases. V lost 1 base to trimming and J lost 6 bases; unmatched junction nucleotides: 6. CDR3 length equals 16 residues. Germline CDR1 reads SGHAT; CDR2 reads FQNNGV. This chain's CDR3 is CASSLAGQGAFQTQYF. CDR3 nucleotide sequence: TGTGCCAGCAGCTTAGCGGGACAGGGGGCGTTTCAGACCCAGTACTTC.

This chain connects TRBV20-1 to TRBJ2-5; D perhaps matches TRBD1 (5 bases). The CDR3 runs to 11 residues. CDR1 is DFQATT and CDR2 is SNEGSKA in the germline V gene (reference sequence). V was shortened by 6 bases and J by 3 bases, with 8 bases between the two germline ends. The CDR3 is CSASREETQYF. In DNA, the CDR3 is TGCAGTGCGAGCAGGGAAGAGACCCAGTACTTC.

This chain connects TRBV30 to TRBJ1-2, with 7 positions matching TRBD1. V shed 0 bases and J 2 bases; nucleotides not matched to a gene: 3. CDR1 is GTSNPN and CDR2 is SVGIG in the germline V gene (reference sequence). The CDR3 has 14 amino acids. CDR3 residues: CAWSVQTGNYGYTF. The CDR3 region has the DNA TGTGCCTGGAGTGTTCAGACAGGGAACTATGGCTACACCTTC.

The chain couples TRBV6-5 to TRBJ1-4, with 9 bases aligning to TRBD1. CDR1 MNHEY and CDR2 SVGAGI come from the germline V gene. CDR3 length: 15 residues. V trimming: 6 bases; J trimming: 0 bases; junction bases outside the gene matches: 2. The CDR3 nucleotides are TGTGCCAGCAGGACAGGGGGTGCAACTAATGAAAAACTGTTTTTT. It specifies CASRTGGATNEKLFF.

The V and J genes are TRBV3-1 (or the pseudogene TRBV3-2) and TRBJ1-2; D may be TRBD1 (6 bases). CDR1 is LGHDT and CDR2 is YNNKEL in the germline V gene (reference sequence). V lost 1 base and J 4 bases, leaving 19 bases between the germline ends. The CDR3 covers 17 residues. CDR3 sequence: CASSQGGAGASSYGYTF. DNA for the CDR3: TGTGCCAGCAGCCAAGGGGGCGCGGGGGCCTCATCCTATGGCTACACCTTC.

The V call is TRBV18, the J call TRBJ1-6, with no clear D. This CDR3 region has 14 residues. Germline V gene sequence: CDR1 KGHSH, CDR2 LQKENI. V shed 6 bases and J shed 4 bases, with 10 bases lying between them. The CDR3 loop reads CASSQSAYNSPLHF. The CDR3 nucleotides are TGTGCCAGCTCCCAGTCAGCGTATAATTCACCCCTCCACTTT.

This sequence joins TRBV27 and TRBJ2-7, with a possible D match to TRBD2 (6 bases). Trimming cost V 5 bases and J 0 bases, with 14 bases left between them. The CDR3 length is 15 residues. Germline-derived CDR1 and CDR2 are MNHEY and SMNVEV (reference sequence). The CDR3 region has the DNA TGTGCCAGCAGTCCATGGGGGACTTCCTCCTACGAGCAGTACTTC. Protein sequence: CASSPWGTSSYEQYF.

The chain employs TRBV18 and TRBJ1-1; D remains ambiguous. The germline gives CDR1 KGHSH, CDR2 LQKENI. CDR3 size: 13 residues. The germline V and J ends were trimmed by 2 bases and 5 bases, with 9 bases remaining between them. DNA for the CDR3: TGTGCCAGCTCACCAGGACTGAGGACTGAAGCTTTCTTT. As protein: CASSPGLRTEAFF.

The CDR3 sequence is CASRQENQETQYF. CDR3 bases: TGTGCCAGCAGACAGGAAAACCAAGAGACCCAGTACTTC. The chain combines TRBV27 with TRBJ2-5; a possible D gene is TRBD1 (5 bases). The length of the CDR3 is 13 residues. Between the trimmed V and J ends, which lost 6 bases and 0 bases, there was a span of 8 bases. Germline-derived CDR1 and CDR2 are MNHEY and SMNVEV (reference sequence).

This chain uses TRBV14 with TRBJ2-1, with 10 positions matching TRBD2. V shed 2 bases, J shed 8 bases, and the junction held 6 bases outside the gene matches. This CDR3 is 15 amino acids long. The germline V gene has CDR1 SGHDN and CDR2 FVKESK. CDR3 in amino acids: CASSQITSGKDEQFF. As DNA, the CDR3 is TGTGCCAGCAGCCAAATTACTAGCGGGAAGGATGAGCAGTTCTTC.

The gene calls are TRBV18 and TRBJ2-3; 9 nucleotides align to TRBD1. The germline V gene encodes CDR1 KGHSH and CDR2 LQKENI. V shed 3 bases and J 0 bases; nucleotides not matched to a gene: 19. The length of the CDR3 is 21 residues. The CDR3 region has the DNA TGTGCCAGCTCACCGCTTCCGGGACAGGGCCGGCCTTTGACTAGCACAGATACGCAGTATTTT. Translating gives CASSPLPGQGRPLTSTDTQYF.

CDR3 sequence (DNA): TGCGCCAGCAAGCCGGGATCCCAAGAGACCCAGTACTTC. Protein sequence: CASKPGSQETQYF. The chain employs TRBV5-1 and TRBJ2-5, with a weak D call TRBD2 (5 bases). The V end was cut by 6 bases, the J end by 1 base, with 10 bases between. Germline V CDR1 and CDR2: SGHRS, YFSETQ. The CDR3 extends over 13 amino acids. Using reference TRBV5-1 and TRBJ2-5 for the parts outside the CDR3, the full variable domain is KAGVTQTPRYLIKTRGQQVTLSCSPISGHRSVSWYQQTPGQGLQFLFEYFSETQRNKGNFPGRFSGRQFSNSRSEMNVSTLELGDSALYLCASKPGSQETQYFGPGTRLLVL.

The gene calls are TRBV6-2 or TRBV6-3 and TRBJ2-1; TRBD2 matches at 14 bases. Germline CDR1 MNHEY, CDR2 SVGEGT. The CDR3 is made up of 15 amino acids. Trimming took 5 bases from V and 7 from J; bases not matched to a gene: 4. CDR3 loop: CASSPRTSGRNEQFF. In DNA, the CDR3 is TGTGCCAGCAGTCCCCGGACTAGCGGGAGGAATGAGCAGTTCTTC.

A few counts support this clone. The CDR3 bases are TGTGCCAGTAGTGAACCGACACGGAACACTGAAGCTTTCTTT. Protein: CASSEPTRNTEAFF. The chain has TRBV19 and TRBJ1-1; D gene unclear. The germline gives CDR1 LNHDA, CDR2 SQIVND (reference sequence). The V gene lost 5 bases and the J gene lost 1 base, with 11 bases spanning the gap. This CDR3 region has 14 residues.

This chain links TRBV7-2 with TRBJ2-7; 10 nucleotides agree with TRBD2. The V and J ends lost 5 bases and 9 bases, in that order; junction bases with no gene match: 10. Per the germline V gene, CDR1 is SGHTA and CDR2 is FQGNSA. This CDR3 comprises 14 residues. Here the CDR3 DNA reads TGTGCCAGCAGCCCGGCCCCAGCGGGAGGGGGGCAGTACTTC. Its protein product is CASSPAPAGGGQYF.

This chain connects TRBV18 to TRBJ1-1, with 7 bases aligning to TRBD1. Per germline, CDR1 KGHSH and CDR2 LQKENI. The CDR3 runs 16 residues. V shed 1 base, J shed 1 base, and the junction held 6 bases outside the gene matches. The CDR3 loop is CASSPQTGQKNTEAFF. The CDR3 DNA reads TGTGCCAGCTCACCACAAACGGGACAGAAGAACACTGAAGCTTTCTTT.